The rows below give T cell receptor beta chains drawn from one sample of a study of CD8 T cells in ankylosing spondylitis. TCRdb used MiXCR to reprocess the 5' RACE reads, holding one entry per CDR3 protein. The data contain approximately 210,000 distinct CDR3 sequences, more than 10% of them seen just once; the ten biggest clones take up 16%. Specimen: blood, either unsorted or a sorted T cell fraction (not recorded which). These TCRs come from a male donor with ankylosing spondylitis or in good health (not recorded which). CDR3s include the opening cysteine and the closing phenylalanine or tryptophan. A D gene is named only where the DNA matches it firmly. The listing skips clone size in some rows; elsewhere it reads once, few, many or a size class.

TRBJ2-7 | NA | TRBV5-5 | NA | TGTGCCAGCAGCCCGGGTCAGTCAAGCGAGCAGTACTTC | CASSPGQSSEQYF
TRBJ1-2 | NA | TRBV29-1 | many | TGCAGCGTTGTAGGCGGACAGCTATATGGCTACACCTTC | CSVVGGQLYGYTF
TRBJ2-3 | TRBD2 | TRBV20-1 | few | TGCAGTGCTAAGTCGCCGGCGGGAGGCCGAGGAGATACGCAGTATTTT | CSAKSPAGGRGDTQYF
TRBJ1-1 | NA | TRBV5-6 | NA | TGTGCCAGCAGCTTGTTGGGGTTGGCCGGAGCTTTCTTT | CASSLLGLAGAFF
TRBJ2-1 | NA | TRBV27 | few | TGTGCCAGCAGTTTAGAAACCCCCTACAATGAGCAGTTCTTC | CASSLETPYNEQFF
TRBJ2-7 | TRBD1 | TRBV7-9 | NA | TGTGCCAGCAGCTTAGTCCAGGGGGCCCACGAGCAGTACTTC | CASSLVQGAHEQYF
TRBJ2-7 | NA | TRBV4-1 | NA | TGCGCCAGCAGCCAAGTTCAGGGAACCTCCTACGAGCAGTACTTC | CASSQVQGTSYEQYF
TRBJ2-2 | TRBD1 | TRBV12-3/TRBV12-4 | many | TGTGCCAGCAGTTCCGAAACAGGGGGCCCCGGGGAGCTGTTTTTT | CASSSETGGPGELFF
TRBJ2-5 | NA | TRBV12-3/TRBV12-4 | NA | TGTGCCAGCAGTCAGGGTTTTCAAGAGACCCAGTACTTC | CASSQGFQETQYF
TRBJ2-5 | NA | TRBV20-1 | NA | TGCTGTGCTAGAGATATTCTCGGGACTCGGACTATGGAGACCCAGTACTTC | CCARDILGTRTMETQYF
TRBJ1-2 | TRBD1 | TRBV4-1 | NA | TGCGCCAGCAGCCAAGATGGGACAGCGGATGGCTACACCTTC | CASSQDGTADGYTF
TRBJ2-5 | TRBD1 | TRBV5-1 | many | TGCGCCAGCAGCTTGGGCCTAACAGGGGCTGGGGAGACCCAGTACTTC | CASSLGLTGAGETQYF
TRBJ2-1 | TRBD2 | TRBV7-8 | few | TGTGCCAGCAGCTTACAGGGCACAGCGGGGGTAGAGCAGTTCTTC | CASSLQGTAGVEQFF
TRBJ2-7 | NA | TRBV12-3/TRBV12-4 | many | TGTGCCAGCAGTTTAGGTGCACTTTACGAGCAGTACTTC | CASSLGALYEQYF
TRBJ2-7 | NA | TRBV29-1 | NA | TGCAGCGTTGCGGGCAGGGTAGCCTACGAGCAGTACTTC | CSVAGRVAYEQYF
TRBJ2-7 | NA | TRBV27 | NA | TGTGCCAGCAGTGCCTCATCTTCGGGGGACGAGCAGTACTTC | CASSASSSGDEQYF
TRBJ2-3 | NA | TRBV4-1 | few | TGCGCCAGCAGCCAAAAGGGGACGGTTGCCACAGATACGCAGTATTTT | CASSQKGTVATDTQYF
TRBJ1-2 | TRBD1 | TRBV6-1 | NA | TGTGCCAGCATCGACAGGGGGACGGGCTACACCTTC | CASIDRGTGYTF
TRBJ2-1 | TRBD2 | TRBV20-1 | few | TGCAGTGCCTTATTAGCGGGCTGTAGGGACAATGAGCAGTTCTTC | CSALLAGCRDNEQFF
TRBJ2-1 | TRBD1 | TRBV9 | NA | TGTGCCAGCAGCTTAGCAGGGGGCCTTGGGGATGAGCAGTTCTTC | CASSLAGGLGDEQFF
TRBJ2-7 | NA | TRBV21-1 | NA | TGTGCCAGCAGCAAAGAAGCGGAATCCTACGAGCAGTACTTC | CASSKEAESYEQYF
TRBJ2-7 | TRBD1 | TRBV2 | NA | TGTGCCAGCAGGTACACAGGGGGCGGAGAGCAGTACTTC | CASRYTGGGEQYF
TRBJ1-1 | NA | TRBV27 | few | TGTGCCAGCAGTATAACGACAGCTGGCACTGAAGCTTTCTTT | CASSITTAGTEAFF
TRBJ2-7 | NA | TRBV30 | NA | TGTGCCTGGAGTGTACGAGGGAGCTCCTACGAGCAGTACTTC | CAWSVRGSSYEQYF
TRBJ1-3 | NA | TRBV18 | NA | TGTGCCAGCTCACGAGGTGACTCTGGAAACACCATATATTTT | CASSRGDSGNTIYF
TRBJ2-1 | TRBD2 | TRBV6-4 | NA | TGTGCCAGCAGTCCTACCTGGGCTAGCGGGAGCGACTACAATGAGCAGTTCTTC | CASSPTWASGSDYNEQFF
TRBJ2-1 | TRBD2 | TRBV20-1 | NA | TGCAGTGGAAGGAGTCAATATAGCGGGGGCAATGAGCAGTTCTTC | CSGRSQYSGGNEQFF
TRBJ2-1 | TRBD2 | TRBV9 | NA | TGTGCCAGCAGCCAGGGGAGGGGACTAGCGGGAAGGGATGAGCAGTTCTTC | CASSQGRGLAGRDEQFF
TRBJ2-7 | NA | TRBV7-9 | NA | TGTGCCAGCAGCTTAGACAGGGATTCGCCCTACGAGCAGTACTTC | CASSLDRDSPYEQYF
TRBJ2-3 | TRBD1 | TRBV6-4 | many | TGTGCCAGCAGTGACTCGACAGGGGGCCCAGATACGCAGTATTTT | CASSDSTGGPDTQYF